A single sample gave rise to the 24 T cell receptor beta chains below, sequenced in a study of blood T cells in healthy people across ages. The second PCR ran roughly 7 to 11 cycles with a sample-barcoded 5' primer and J-beta primers. MiXCR, applied by TCRdb to the 5' RACE reads, yields one record per CDR3 protein. The sample contains approximately 1.5 million distinct CDR3 sequences, about 32% of which appear only once. The sequenced sample consisted of blood. All receptors come from a woman aged 25 to 39 in good health.

This clonotype was seen only a few times. This chain links TRBV20-1 with TRBJ2-5; 10 bases match TRBD2. The CDR3 is 17 amino acids. Trimming took 0 bases from V and 2 from J; bases not matched to a gene: 9. Germline V gives CDR1 DFQATT, CDR2 SNEGSKA (reference sequence). The CDR3 here is CSARDPVAGGLQETQYF. The CDR3 DNA reads TGCAGTGCTAGAGATCCCGTAGCGGGGGGTCTTCAAGAGACCCAGTACTTC.

On this clonotype: At one end the junction does not follow the germline gene, possibly because of a read error. CDR3 DNA: TGTGCCGGCAGCGTAGGGGACAGCGCAAGCAATGAGCAGTTCTTC. Its translation is CAGSVGDSASNEQFF. The rearrangement joins TRBV9 to TRBJ2-1; 7 nucleotides match TRBD1. The CDR3 is made up of 15 amino acids. Germline lookup yields CDR1 SGDLS and CDR2 YYNGEE.

This clonotype has a single count. The chain uses TRBV10-1 and TRBJ2-5; possibly TRBD2 for D (6 bases). Gene TRBJ2-7 matches the end of the DNA better, so the J call may be wrong. Germline V CDR1 and CDR2: WNHNN, SYGVQD (reference sequence). This CDR3 region has 14 residues. CDR3 DNA: TGCGTCTTTGGCCAGCGGGCCCCCTCCTACGAGCAGTACTTC. It yields the protein CVFGQRAPSYEQYF.

This clonotype was seen just once. The rearrangement joins TRBV9 to TRBJ2-3, with TRBD2 matching over 16 bases. The CDR3 is 17 amino acids. V gave up 3 bases and J gave up 4 bases; unmatched junction bases: 5. Germline loops: CDR1 SGDLS, CDR2 YYNGEE. As DNA, the CDR3 is TGTGCCAGCAGCGGTGGGACTAGCGGGGGGGCGGCAGATACGCAGTATTTT. Translated, it gives CASSGGTSGGAADTQYF. The variable domain in full, completed from reference TRBV9 and TRBJ2-3, reads DSGVTQTPKHLITATGQRVTLRCSPRSGDLSVYWYQQSLDQGLQFLIQYYNGEERAKGNILERFSAQQFPDLHSELNLSSLELGDSALYFCASSGGTSGGAADTQYFGPGTRLTVL.

Comment on this clonotype: A read error is possible here, since a much larger clone lies one base away. The chain employs TRBV7-9 and TRBJ2-7; D may be TRBD1 (6 bases). The CDR3 spans 14 residues. Deletions cut 4 bases from V and 3 bases from J, with 13 bases between. The V gene's germline CDR1 is SEHNR and CDR2 FQNEAQ (reference sequence). The CDR3 loop reads CASSWDTGGYEQYF. As DNA, the CDR3 is TGTGCCAGCAGCTGGGACACCGGCGGCTACGAGCAGTACTTC.

This clonotype was counted a few times. This chain connects TRBV9 to TRBJ2-7; 9 nucleotides agree with TRBD2. Germline CDR1 and CDR2: SGDLS and YYNGEE. Trimming cost V 3 bases and J 1 base; bases outside gene matches: 14. The CDR3 loop spans 18 amino acids. This chain's CDR3 is CASSEEGGLREGSYEQYF. CDR3 sequence (DNA): TGTGCCAGCAGCGAGGAGGGCGGTTTGCGGGAGGGATCCTACGAGCAGTACTTC.

With respect to this clonotype: A much larger clone is a single base away; this may be a read error. V gene TRBV7-2 combines with J gene TRBJ2-6; the D gene is possibly TRBD1 (5 bases). The CDR3 length is 11 residues. The V gene's germline CDR1 is SGHTA and CDR2 FQGNSA. The chain's CDR3 is CAGSGANVRTF. CDR3 DNA sequence: TGTGCCGGCTCTGGGGCCAACGTCCGGACTTTC.

The J gene is TRBJ1-1, the V gene TRBV10-3; tentative D call: TRBD1 (5 bases). The V end was cut by 2 bases, the J end by 7 bases, with 11 bases between. The CDR3 is 13 residues long. Germline V gene sequence: CDR1 ENHRY, CDR2 SYGVKD. CDR3 in DNA: TGTGCCATCAGTGAGGGTAAACAGGTTGAAGCTTTCTTT. This codes for CAISEGKQVEAFF.

This sequence joins TRBV27 and TRBJ2-3; D not certain. CDR3 length equals 15 residues. Germline CDR1 and CDR2: MNHEY and SMNVEV (reference sequence). V was shortened by 5 bases and J by 2 bases, with 14 bases between the two germline ends. CDR3 in DNA: TGTGCCAGCAGTGGTAAAGGCCGCACCACAGATACGCAGTATTTT. Translated, it gives CASSGKGRTTDTQYF.

This chain connects TRBV20-1 to TRBJ2-5; D remains ambiguous. This CDR3 contains 13 residues. V lost 3 bases to trimming and J lost 5 bases, with 13 bases between them. The germline V gene has CDR1 DFQATT and CDR2 SNEGSKA (reference sequence). DNA of the CDR3: TGCAGTGCTAGTACATCGGCGAGGGAGACCCAGTACTTC. Translated, it gives CSASTSARETQYF.

This clonotype occurred a few times. V usage is TRBV27 and J usage is TRBJ2-3; 7 bases agree with TRBD2. This CDR3 spans 14 amino acids. Germline-derived CDR1 and CDR2 are MNHEY and SMNVEV (reference sequence). The junction had 9 bases not matched to a gene; V was cut back by 6 bases and J by 6 bases. In DNA form, the CDR3 reads TGTGCCAGCAGCACAATCGGGGGGTCGGATACGCAGTATTTT. Protein sequence: CASSTIGGSDTQYF.

The gene calls are TRBV20-1 and TRBJ1-2; TRBD1 matches 8 bases. V lost 5 bases to trimming and J lost 0 bases; unmatched junction nucleotides: 5. The CDR3 is made up of 14 amino acids. CDR1 and CDR2 from the germline V gene are DFQATT and SNEGSKA (reference sequence). The CDR3 loop reads CSAFRDRTNYGYTF. Written as DNA, the CDR3 is TGCAGTGCTTTCCGGGACAGGACTAACTATGGCTACACCTTC.

This clonotype was seen a few times. V gene TRBV3-1 combines with J gene TRBJ2-7; 12 positions match TRBD2. CDR1 LGHDT and CDR2 YNNKEL come from the germline V gene (reference sequence). The junction had 7 bases not matched to a gene; V was cut back by 4 bases and J by 0 bases. This CDR3 comprises 17 residues. In nucleotides, the CDR3 is TGTGCCAGCAGCCCGCGACTAGCGGGGGACCCCTCCTACGAGCAGTACTTC. This gives the protein CASSPRLAGDPSYEQYF.

This sequence joins TRBV9 and TRBJ2-2; no reliable D call. The CDR3 contains 15 residues. Germline CDR1 SGDLS, CDR2 YYNGEE. Trimming left V 0 bases short and J 4 bases short, with 10 bases between. The CDR3: CASSVGVGPTGELFF. The CDR3 DNA follows: TGTGCCAGCAGCGTAGGGGTCGGCCCCACCGGGGAGCTGTTTTTT.

This chain joins TRBV6-6 and TRBJ2-3; possible D gene TRBD2, 6 bases. V was cut by 0 bases and J by 5 bases, with 12 bases left in between. Germline values: CDR1 MNHNY, CDR2 SVGAGI (reference sequence). The CDR3 is 15 residues long. CDR3 region: CASSYSRQGGDTQYF. Written as DNA, the CDR3 is TGTGCCAGCAGTTACTCTCGCCAGGGAGGAGATACGCAGTATTTT.

The rearrangement uses TRBV25-1 and TRBJ2-1, with D perhaps TRBD1 (6 bases). CDR1 is MGHDK and CDR2 is SYGVNS in the germline V gene. CDR3 length: 16 amino acids. Trimming cost V 5 bases and J 3 bases, with 17 bases left between them. The CDR3 region is CASSPDRPGVYNEQFF. The CDR3 coding sequence is TGTGCCAGCAGTCCTGATCGTCCAGGGGTCTACAATGAGCAGTTCTTC.

The chain employs TRBV6-6 and TRBJ2-3; D gene ambiguous. V dropped 8 bases and J dropped 2 bases, with 8 bases sitting between them. CDR1 is MNHNY, CDR2 SVGAGI, per germline (reference sequence). The CDR3 totals 12 residues. The CDR3: CASASHTDTQYF. The CDR3 DNA is TGTGCCAGCGCTTCCCACACAGATACGCAGTATTTT.

With respect to this clonotype: This may be a read error: a much more frequent sequence differs by one nucleotide. The chain couples TRBV20-1 to TRBJ2-3; 7 nucleotides match TRBD2. The V gene end was trimmed by 0 bases and the J gene end by 2 bases; junction bases not matched to a gene: 5. The V gene's germline CDR1 is DFQATT and CDR2 SNEGSKA (reference sequence). The CDR3 sequence is 15 residues long. The CDR3 loop reads CSARDLAVFTDTQYF. CDR3 DNA: TGCAGTGCTAGAGATCTAGCGGTTTTCACAGATACGCAGTATTTT.

The V gene is TRBV20-1, the J gene TRBJ2-5; D may be TRBD1 (5 bases). The germline V gene encodes CDR1 DFQATT and CDR2 SNEGSKA (reference sequence). This CDR3 comprises 12 residues. Trimming took off 0 bases at V and 3 bases at J, with 5 bases between the two ends. The CDR3 here is CSAREGEETQYF. For the CDR3, the DNA is TGCAGTGCTAGAGAAGGGGAAGAGACCCAGTACTTC.

The sample holds a few counts of this clonotype. The chain carries TRBV3-1 and TRBJ1-2; D unclear. CDR1 is LGHDT and CDR2 is YNNKEL in the germline V gene (reference sequence). The CDR3 contains 17 residues. The germline V and J ends were trimmed by 3 bases and 0 bases, with 17 bases remaining between them. The CDR3 DNA reads TGTGCCAGCAGCCAGCTAAGCAGCCGCTCGGCTAACTATGGCTACACCTTC. Translating gives CASSQLSSRSANYGYTF.

This clonotype was seen a few times. The chain recombines TRBV6-5 with TRBJ2-3; no clear D gene. The germline V gene has CDR1 MNHEY and CDR2 SVGAGI. This CDR3 contains 14 residues. Trimming removed 2 bases from V and 1 base from J, with 7 bases in between. CDR3 loop: CASSYPDRTDTQYF. CDR3 coding DNA: TGTGCCAGCAGTTACCCCGATCGCACAGATACGCAGTATTTT.

This clonotype came up many times. In nucleotides, the CDR3 is TGTGCCAGCAGTCGGGACAGGGTGAACACTGAAGCTTTCTTT. It encodes CASSRDRVNTEAFF. The rearrangement joins TRBV27 to TRBJ1-1, with TRBD1 matching 9 bases. Germline assignment: CDR1 MNHEY and CDR2 SMNVEV (reference sequence). The CDR3 has 14 residues. Trimming removed 5 bases from V and 0 bases from J; junction bases left unmatched: 1.

This chain joins TRBV5-1 and TRBJ2-1; 9 positions agree with TRBD2. Germline lookup yields CDR1 SGHRS and CDR2 YFSETQ. With 7 bases clipped from V and 5 bases from J, the junction kept 4 bases outside the gene matches. This CDR3 is built from 13 residues. Here the CDR3 reads CASRTSVHNEQFF. In DNA form, the CDR3 reads TGCGCCAGCCGGACTAGCGTCCACAATGAGCAGTTCTTC.

V and J are TRBV7-6 and TRBJ1-4; 9 bases agree with TRBD1. V dropped 5 bases and J dropped 8; count of bases not matched to a gene: 9. This CDR3 is built from 15 residues. CDR1 is SGHVS, CDR2 FNYEAQ, per germline. CDR3 nucleotides: TGTGCCAGCAGCGATGGACAGGGGAACGGGGAAAAACTGTTTTTT. Its translation: CASSDGQGNGEKLFF.